A single sample is the source of the 5 T cell receptor beta chains below, sequenced in a study of cytomegalovirus exposure and HLA in healthy donors. Amplification used 60 Vbeta primers and 13 Jbeta primers. Assay: immunoSEQ multiplex PCR; the TCRdb copy retains only in-frame clones and omits some. This repertoire shows 200,000 to 250,000 clones, around 89% found once; its top ten account for roughly 1%. Source material: PBMCs. These receptors were collected from a woman between 18 and 29 years old in good health and CMV-seronegative.

This clone has a handful of counts. This chain uses TRBV29-1 with TRBJ2-4; D is possibly TRBD1 (6 bases). V was pared by 1 base and J by 5 bases, with 9 bases between. CDR3 length: 13 amino acids. Germline-derived CDR1 and CDR2 are SQVTM and ANQGSEA. The CDR3 DNA is TGCAGCGTTGAAGGGGGGCTACAAAACATTCAGTACTTC. Translating gives CSVEGGLQNIQYF.

V gene TRBV15 combines with J gene TRBJ2-3, with 7 bases that match TRBD2. CDR1 is LNHNV, CDR2 YYDKDF, per germline (reference sequence). The V and J ends lost 3 bases and 1 base, in that order; junction bases with no gene match: 4. The CDR3 contains 15 residues. The CDR3 loop is CATSSGRQGTDTQYF. The CDR3 DNA follows: TGTGCCACCAGCAGCGGGAGGCAGGGCACAGATACGCAGTATTTT. Drawing the rest from reference TRBV15 and TRBJ2-3, the complete variable domain is DAMVIQNPRYQVTQFGKPVTLSCSQTLNHNVMYWYQQKSSQAPKLLFHYYDKDFNNEADTPDNFQSRRPNTSFCFLDIRSPGLGDTAMYLCATSSGRQGTDTQYFGPGTRLTVL.

V gene TRBV5-6 combines with J gene TRBJ1-2, with a tentative D call TRBD1 (5 bases). V was pared by 1 base and J by 4 bases, with 11 bases between. This CDR3 is 14 amino acids long. Germline-derived CDR1 and CDR2 are SGHDT and YYEEEE. The CDR3 reads CASSLYPGLYGYTF. CDR3 in DNA: TGTGCCAGCAGCTTGTATCCAGGGCTCTATGGCTACACCTTC.

The chain is built from TRBV29-1 and TRBJ2-7, with TRBD1 matching over 9 bases. The CDR3 has 13 residues. Per the germline V gene, CDR1 is SQVTM and CDR2 is ANQGSEA. V shed 7 bases and J 1 base; nucleotides not matched to a gene: 5. In DNA, the CDR3 is TGCAGCGCCGGGACAGGGCCTTCCTACGAGCAGTACTTC. Translating gives CSAGTGPSYEQYF.

This chain connects TRBV10-3 to TRBJ1-2; 8 positions agree with TRBD1. The germline V gene has CDR1 ENHRY and CDR2 SYGVKD. V shed 6 bases, J shed 6 bases, and the junction held 15 bases outside the gene matches. The CDR3 is 16 residues long. The CDR3 DNA follows: TGTGCCATCAGCCCCGCCCCCCGACAGGGGATCGATGGCTACACCTTC. Protein: CAISPAPRQGIDGYTF.